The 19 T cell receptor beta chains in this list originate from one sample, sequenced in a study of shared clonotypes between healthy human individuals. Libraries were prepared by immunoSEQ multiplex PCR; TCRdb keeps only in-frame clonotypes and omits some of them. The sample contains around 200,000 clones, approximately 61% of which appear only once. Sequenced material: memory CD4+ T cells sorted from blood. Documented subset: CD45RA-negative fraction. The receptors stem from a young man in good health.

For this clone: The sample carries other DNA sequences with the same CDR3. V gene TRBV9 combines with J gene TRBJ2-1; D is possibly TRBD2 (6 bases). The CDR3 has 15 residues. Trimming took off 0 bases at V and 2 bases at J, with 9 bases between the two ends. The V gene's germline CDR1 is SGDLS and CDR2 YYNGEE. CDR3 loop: CASSVGSGTYNEQFF. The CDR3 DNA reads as TGTGCCAGCAGCGTAGGTAGCGGAACCTACAATGAGCAGTTCTTC. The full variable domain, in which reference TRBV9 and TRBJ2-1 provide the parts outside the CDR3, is DSGVTQTPKHLITATGQRVTLRCSPRSGDLSVYWYQQSLDQGLQFLIQYYNGEERAKGNILERFSAQQFPDLHSELNLSSLELGDSALYFCASSVGSGTYNEQFFGPGTRLTVL.

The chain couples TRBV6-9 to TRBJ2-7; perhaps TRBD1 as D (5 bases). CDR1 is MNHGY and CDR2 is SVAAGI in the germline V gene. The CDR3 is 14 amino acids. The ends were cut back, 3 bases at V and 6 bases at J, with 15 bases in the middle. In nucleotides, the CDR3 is TGTGCCAGCAGTTACGGCGCAGGGTTGAGCGAGCAGTACTTC. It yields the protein CASSYGAGLSEQYF.

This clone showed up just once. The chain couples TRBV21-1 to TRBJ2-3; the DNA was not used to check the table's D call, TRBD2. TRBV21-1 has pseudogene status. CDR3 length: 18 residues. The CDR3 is CASSKVLADQTDTDTQYF. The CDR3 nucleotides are TGTGCCAGCAGCAAAGTCCTAGCGGACCAAACTGACACAGATACGCAGTATTTT.

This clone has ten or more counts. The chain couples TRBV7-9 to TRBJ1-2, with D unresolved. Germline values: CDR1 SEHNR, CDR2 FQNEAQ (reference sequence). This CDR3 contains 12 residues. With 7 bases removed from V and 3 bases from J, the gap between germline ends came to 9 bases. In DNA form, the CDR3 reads TGTGCCAGCAAAAACCGGGACTATGGCTACACCTTC. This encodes CASKNRDYGYTF.

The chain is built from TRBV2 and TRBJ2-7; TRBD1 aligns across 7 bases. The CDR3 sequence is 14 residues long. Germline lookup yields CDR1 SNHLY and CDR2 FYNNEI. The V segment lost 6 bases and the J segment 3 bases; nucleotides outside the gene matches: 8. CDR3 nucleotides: TGTGCCAGCAGAGACAGGGTAGGAAGCTACGAGCAGTACTTC. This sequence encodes CASRDRVGSYEQYF.

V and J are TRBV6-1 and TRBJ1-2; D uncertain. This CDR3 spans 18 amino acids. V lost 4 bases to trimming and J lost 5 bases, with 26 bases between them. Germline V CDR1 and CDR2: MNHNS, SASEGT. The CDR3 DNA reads TGTGCCAGCAGTGTCTATCCCGGTTCGGTCTCCTCAACGTATGGCTACACCTTC. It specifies CASSVYPGSVSSTYGYTF.

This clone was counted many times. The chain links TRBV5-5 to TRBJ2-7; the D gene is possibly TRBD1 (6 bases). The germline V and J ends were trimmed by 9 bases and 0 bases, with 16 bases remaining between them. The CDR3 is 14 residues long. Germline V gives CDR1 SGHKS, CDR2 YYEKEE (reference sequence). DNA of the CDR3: TGTGCCACCGGACAGCCGTCTATCTCCTACGAGCAGTACTTC. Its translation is CATGQPSISYEQYF.

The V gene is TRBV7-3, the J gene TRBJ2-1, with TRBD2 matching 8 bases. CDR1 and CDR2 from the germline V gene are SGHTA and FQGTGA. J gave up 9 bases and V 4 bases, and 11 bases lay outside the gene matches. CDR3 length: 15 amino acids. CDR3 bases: TGTGCCAGCAGCTCCGGGACTAGGGGGTCCCTTGAGCAGTTCTTC. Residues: CASSSGTRGSLEQFF.

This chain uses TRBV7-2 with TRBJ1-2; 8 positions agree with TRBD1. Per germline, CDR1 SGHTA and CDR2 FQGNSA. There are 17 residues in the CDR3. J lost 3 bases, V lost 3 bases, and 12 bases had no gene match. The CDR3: CASSFGEGGQVYYGYTF. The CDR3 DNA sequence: TGTGCCAGCAGCTTTGGAGAGGGGGGACAGGTATACTATGGCTACACCTTC.

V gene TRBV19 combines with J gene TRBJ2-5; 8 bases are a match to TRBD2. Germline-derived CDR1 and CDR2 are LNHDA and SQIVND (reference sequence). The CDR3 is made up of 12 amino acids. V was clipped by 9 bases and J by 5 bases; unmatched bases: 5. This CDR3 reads CASGRGTETQYF. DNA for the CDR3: TGTGCCAGCGGGAGGGGAACGGAGACCCAGTACTTC.

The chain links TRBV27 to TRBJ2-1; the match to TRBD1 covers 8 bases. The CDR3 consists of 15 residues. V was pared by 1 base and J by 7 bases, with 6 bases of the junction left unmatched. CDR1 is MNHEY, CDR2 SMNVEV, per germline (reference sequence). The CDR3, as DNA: TGTGCCAGCAGTTTATTTCAGGGGGCGCGGAATGAGCAGTTCTTC. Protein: CASSLFQGARNEQFF.

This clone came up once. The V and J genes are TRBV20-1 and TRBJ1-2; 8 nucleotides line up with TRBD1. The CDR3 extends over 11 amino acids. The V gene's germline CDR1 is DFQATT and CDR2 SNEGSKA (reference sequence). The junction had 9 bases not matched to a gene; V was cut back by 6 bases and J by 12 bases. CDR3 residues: CSAPRTGMDTF. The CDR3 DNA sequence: TGCAGTGCCCCTAGGACAGGGATGGACACCTTC.

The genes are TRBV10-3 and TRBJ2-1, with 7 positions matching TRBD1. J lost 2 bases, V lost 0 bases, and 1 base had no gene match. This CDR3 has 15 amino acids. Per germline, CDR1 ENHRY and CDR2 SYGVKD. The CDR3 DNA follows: TGTGCCATCAGTGAGTCAGGGGGCACCTACAATGAGCAGTTCTTC. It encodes CAISESGGTYNEQFF.

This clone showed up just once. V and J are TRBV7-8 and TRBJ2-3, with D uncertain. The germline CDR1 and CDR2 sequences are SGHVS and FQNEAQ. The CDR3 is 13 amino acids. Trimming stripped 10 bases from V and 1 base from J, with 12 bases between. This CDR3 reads CATKITGTDTQYF. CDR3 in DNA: TGTGCCACCAAGATAACCGGCACAGATACGCAGTATTTT.

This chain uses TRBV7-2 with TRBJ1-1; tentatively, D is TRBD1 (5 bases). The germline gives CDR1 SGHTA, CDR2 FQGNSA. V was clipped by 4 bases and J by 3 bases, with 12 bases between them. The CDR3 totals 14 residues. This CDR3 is CASSYRGGYTEAFF. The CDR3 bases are TGTGCCAGCAGCTATCGGGGGGGTTACACTGAAGCTTTCTTT. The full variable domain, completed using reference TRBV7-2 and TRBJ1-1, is GAGVSQSPSNKVTEKGKDVELRCDPISGHTALYWYRQSLGQGLEFLIYFQGNSAPDKSGLPSDRFSAERTGGSVSTLTIQRTQQEDSAVYLCASSYRGGYTEAFFGQGTRLTVV.

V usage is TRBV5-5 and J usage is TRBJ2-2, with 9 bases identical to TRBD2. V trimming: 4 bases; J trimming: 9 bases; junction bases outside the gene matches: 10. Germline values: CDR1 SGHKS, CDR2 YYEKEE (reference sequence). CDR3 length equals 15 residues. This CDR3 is CASSTPLGTSWELFF. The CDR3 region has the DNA TGTGCCAGCAGCACGCCGCTCGGGACTAGCTGGGAGCTGTTTTTT.

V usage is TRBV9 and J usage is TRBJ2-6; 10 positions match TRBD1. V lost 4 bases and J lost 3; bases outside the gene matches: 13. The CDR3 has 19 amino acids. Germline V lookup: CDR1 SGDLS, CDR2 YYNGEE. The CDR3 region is CASSHRAGTGVGGANVLTF. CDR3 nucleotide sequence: TGTGCCAGCAGCCATAGAGCCGGGACAGGGGTCGGTGGGGCCAACGTCCTGACTTTC.

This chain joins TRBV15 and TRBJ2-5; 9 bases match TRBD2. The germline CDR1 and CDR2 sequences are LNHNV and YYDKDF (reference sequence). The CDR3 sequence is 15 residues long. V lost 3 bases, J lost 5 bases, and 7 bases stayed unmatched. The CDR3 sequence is CATSRTSGSGETQYF. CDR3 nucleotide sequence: TGTGCCACCAGCAGGACTAGCGGTAGCGGGGAGACCCAGTACTTC. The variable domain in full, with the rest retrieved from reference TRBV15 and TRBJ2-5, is DAMVIQNPRYQVTQFGKPVTLSCSQTLNHNVMYWYQQKSSQAPKLLFHYYDKDFNNEADTPDNFQSRRPNTSFCFLDIRSPGLGDTAMYLCATSRTSGSGETQYFGPGTRLLVL.

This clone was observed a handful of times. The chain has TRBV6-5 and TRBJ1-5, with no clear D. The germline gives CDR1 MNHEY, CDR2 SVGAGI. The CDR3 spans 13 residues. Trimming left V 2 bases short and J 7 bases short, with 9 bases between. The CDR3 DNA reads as TGTGCCAGCAGTTACGCCGATGGGCAGCCCCAGCATTTT. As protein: CASSYADGQPQHF.